The text below deals with one T cell receptor (beta chain). Its antigen is as yet unknown. This entry comes from a study of cytomegalovirus exposure and HLA in healthy donors. The PCR had 60 Vbeta and 13 Jbeta primers. The data were produced by immunoSEQ multiplex PCR, yet TCRdb's version contains in-frame clones alone and is incomplete. The table records over 100,000 clones, under 85% of them present only once. Study-wide results and limits: Later analysis demonstrated an association between a missense DCLRE1C variant and TCR beta V- and J-gene trimming. In an earlier analysis, most TCR beta V segments were productive about 87% or about 30% of the time. A later analysis linked more than 15,000 TCR beta sequences to HLA alleles at 0.05 false discovery rate.

Among the donors, all were healthy bone marrow donors. Trimming shortened V by 8 bases and J by 1 base, and 11 bases separated the two germline ends. Germline lookup yields CDR1 MDHEN and CDR2 SYDVKM. This CDR3 has 13 residues. J is TRBJ1-1 and V is TRBV28; D is possibly TRBD1 (6 bases). Sequencing used PBMCs. The receptor's source is a man aged 40-49 years in good health and CMV-seronegative. This CDR3 is CASHREGNTEAFF. CDR3 in DNA: TGTGCCAGCCACAGGGAAGGGAACACTGAAGCTTTCTTT.